This note documents a single T cell receptor (beta chain) sequence. The target antigen is unknown. This entry is derived from a study of Tregs in tolerant kidney transplant recipients. TCRdb keeps only in-frame clones here, not all; method: immunoSEQ multiplex PCR. The table shows over 85,000 clones, with more than 85% occurring only once. Unstimulated Tregs (CD4+CD25+CD127-) and CD4+CD25- non-Tregs were sorted from PBMCs. Germline V gene lookup returns CDR1 MDHEN and CDR2 SYDVKM. The CDR3 totals 12 residues. Trimming stripped 5 bases from V and 5 bases from J, with 10 bases between. Study-wide points: For some patients, primers changed over time, blocking nucleotide-level comparison. In tolerant patients, donor-specific Tregs outgrew total Tregs, suggesting antigen-driven expansion.

The origin of this receptor is a human donor who received a combined kidney and bone marrow transplant. J is TRBJ2-7 and V is TRBV28, with D maybe TRBD1 (5 bases). Source: CD4+ T cells from blood, taken before the transplant. The CDR3 coding sequence is TGTGCCAGCAGTCTACAGGTACACGAGCAGTACTTC. Translating it yields CASSLQVHEQYF.